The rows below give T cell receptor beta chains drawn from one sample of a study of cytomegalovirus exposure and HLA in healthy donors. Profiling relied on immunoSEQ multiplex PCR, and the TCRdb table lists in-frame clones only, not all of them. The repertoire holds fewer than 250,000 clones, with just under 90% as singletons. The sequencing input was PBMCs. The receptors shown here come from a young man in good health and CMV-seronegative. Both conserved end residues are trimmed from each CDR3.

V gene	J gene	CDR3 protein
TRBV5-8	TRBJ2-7	ASAQAPSSGTYYEQY
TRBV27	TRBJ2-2	ASSTLTGTAGELF
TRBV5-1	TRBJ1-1	ASSFSGQNTEAF
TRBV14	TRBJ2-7	ASSPFGEYEQY
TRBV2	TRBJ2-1	ASSWTSGYNEQF
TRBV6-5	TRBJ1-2	ASRPGQLYGYT
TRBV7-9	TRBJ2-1	ASSLVGGFYNEQF
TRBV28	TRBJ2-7	ASSGPGLSYEQY
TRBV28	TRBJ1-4	ASSLSYGTGGEKLF
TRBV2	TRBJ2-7	ASSLSEAYEQY
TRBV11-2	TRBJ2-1	ASSFDRASYNEQF
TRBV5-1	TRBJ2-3	ASSPTSGSRDTQY
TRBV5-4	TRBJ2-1	ASSAVGSGSEQF
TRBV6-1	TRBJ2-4	ASSGGDWQNIQY
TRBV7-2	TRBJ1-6	ASRNTPGQASPLH
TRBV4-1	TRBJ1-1	ASSPAKGHPKNTEAF
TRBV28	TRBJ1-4	ASSFEGRDNEKLF
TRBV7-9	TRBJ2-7	ASATLAGGRSY
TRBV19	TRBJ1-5	ASTGFGQPQH
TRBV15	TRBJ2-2	ATSRDAGGVTGELF
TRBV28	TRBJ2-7	ASSPAGAHYEQY
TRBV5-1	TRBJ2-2	ASSINSRQNTGELF
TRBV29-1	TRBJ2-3	SVGGTSGNTDTQY
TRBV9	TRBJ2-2	ASSRPAGAITGELF
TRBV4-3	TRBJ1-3	ASSTRTKGNTIY
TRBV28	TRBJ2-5	ASTHSLAGGLYQETQY
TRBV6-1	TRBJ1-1	ASSKGEGNTEAF
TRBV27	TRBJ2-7	ASSPGTSGYEQY
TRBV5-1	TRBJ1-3	ASSPGTGINTIY
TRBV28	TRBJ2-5	ASSFRGGARETQY
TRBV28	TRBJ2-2	ASRTGNTGELF
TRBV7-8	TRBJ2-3	ASSPPGHRTDTQY
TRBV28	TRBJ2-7	ASISDRSYEQY
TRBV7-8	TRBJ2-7	ASSHSRDRSYEQY
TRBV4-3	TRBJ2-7	AQTGGKAYEQY
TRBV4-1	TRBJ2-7	ASSQAWGSINEQY
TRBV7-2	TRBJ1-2	ASSLEGHRFT
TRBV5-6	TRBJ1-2	ASSQPGGALSYGYT
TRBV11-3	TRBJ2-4	ASSLHQGNIQY
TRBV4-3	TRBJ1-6	ASSRDRVGTPLH
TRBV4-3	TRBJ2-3	ASSPRRTSGGSDTQY
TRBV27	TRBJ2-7	ASSLSTASSYEQY
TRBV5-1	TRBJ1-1	ASREDVPTEAF
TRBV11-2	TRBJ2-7	ASRLNRGSYEQY
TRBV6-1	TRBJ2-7	ASSERDYEQY
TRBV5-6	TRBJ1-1	ASKGTGGSGTEAF
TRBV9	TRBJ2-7	ASSVAFGRSQNEQY
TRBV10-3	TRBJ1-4	AISESWQNEKLF
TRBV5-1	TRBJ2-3	ASSLGQGADTQY
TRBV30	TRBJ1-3	AWSGTGSGNTIY
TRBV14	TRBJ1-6	ASSQARGVGNSPLH
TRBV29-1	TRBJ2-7	SVTDRRVY
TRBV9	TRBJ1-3	ASSPTGHGNTIY
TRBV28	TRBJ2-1	ASSSQGNEQF
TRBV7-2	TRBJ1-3	ASSLSSGVDTIY